This T cell receptor beta chain was identified during a study of blood T cells in healthy people across ages (dated by TCRdb to 2014 to 2015). General notes on the study: In model experiments, template switching captured about one uniquely barcoded TCR beta cDNA molecule for every two T cells. The study measured age-related changes in TCR beta repertoire diversity using deep sequencing normalized with unique cDNA molecular identifiers. Donors were grouped into four age groups: young (average roughly 16 years), middle-aged (under 40), aged (approximately 58) and long-lived (82). Donors of different ages were randomly distributed across sequencing lanes to avoid experimental bias. For two donors (one aged 18 to 30 and one aged 80 or older), the study analyzed two additional independent replicas of 1 million unique cDNA reads from the same blood draw.

The library was generated by 5' RACE. Data came from an Illumina HiSeq 2500. The second PCR ran for about 6 to 12 cycles and used a J-beta primer mix along with a sample-barcoded 5' primer. A template-switch 5' adaptor carrying 12 random nucleotides introduced a unique molecular identifier onto each TCR beta cDNA molecule. Each sample yielded at least 2.5 million CDR3-containing paired-end reads. First-strand cDNA was synthesized from all RNA with the Mint cDNA synthesis kit, primed by a TRBC-specific oligonucleotide. All cDNA was treated with uracil-DNA glycosylase and then went through a first 18-cycle PCR with the universal primers M1SS and BC2_uni_R. Regarding the original processing steps: For normalization, 1 million high-quality reads, each with a distinct molecular identifier, were randomly selected from each sample. Reads with shared molecular identifiers were discarded instead of being binned into consensus sequences. MiTCR, with a Q25 quality threshold and the strictest error-elimination algorithm, was used for CDR3 identification, clonotype clustering and error correction. Lower-bound total TCR beta diversity was estimated with a nonparametric unseen species model using Euler transformation. TCRdb handled the public reads itself, with Q25 trimming in fastp and clone calling in MiXCR, and kept productive beta chains. CDR3 protein sequences are deduplicated, and each keeps its most common genes and DNA. None of the V and J calls come from the authors' own analysis; TCRdb made them. The sample table holds 780,000 or so distinct CDR3 sequences, of which around 50% were seen once. The ten biggest clones cover roughly 26% of the sample.

In the germline V gene, CDR1 corresponds to ENHRY and CDR2 to SYGVKD. The V and J ends are trimmed by 7 bases and 0 bases, leaving 15 bases between them. The CDR3 contains 15 residues, cysteine and phenylalanine counted. Solely the CDR3 DNA is kept, with 45 bases framed from the first base. Details on this clonotype: Its antigen is currently not known. Per-base quality was not reported, and no clone a single base away is much larger than it.

General study outcomes and caveats: As age increased, observed TCR beta diversity per million T cells dropped in a roughly linear way, and a significant reduction was already evident by age 40. A strong correlation was found between observed TCR beta diversity and the percentage of naive T cells measured by flow cytometry. Estimates of total diversity from one million sequenced T cells were regarded as lower bounds and underestimates. Because the CMV infection status of the donors was unknown, age-related changes in expanded clonotypes may potentially have been confounded. Compared with the aged group, more naive CD4+ T cells, fewer expanded clones and increased TCR diversity were shown by the long-lived group, suggesting age selection. Because profiling used bulk unsorted PBMCs, naive and antigen-experienced compartments could not be compared conclusively.

Systemically healthy Caucasian individuals from Russia, 39 in total and aged about 6 to 90 years, were included as donors. Approximately 10 milliliters of peripheral blood were collected from each donor into EDTA-treated Vacutainer tubes. Ficoll-Paque density-gradient centrifugation was used to isolate PBMCs, with at least 6 million obtained per sample. Trizol reagent was used to extract total RNA from PBMCs, with at least 5 micrograms per sample. For every donor, flow cytometry on a PBMC aliquot measured the percentage of naive CD45RAhigh/CD27high T cells. The chain was built from TRBV10-3 and TRBJ1-2; the D segment could be TRBD1, given 6 matching bases. This clonotype was sampled from a middle-aged man in good health. What was sequenced was blood. The DNA reads TGTGCCATCACTCCGACAGGCGCCCCTAACTATGGCTACACCTTC. This codes for CAITPTGAPNYGYTF.